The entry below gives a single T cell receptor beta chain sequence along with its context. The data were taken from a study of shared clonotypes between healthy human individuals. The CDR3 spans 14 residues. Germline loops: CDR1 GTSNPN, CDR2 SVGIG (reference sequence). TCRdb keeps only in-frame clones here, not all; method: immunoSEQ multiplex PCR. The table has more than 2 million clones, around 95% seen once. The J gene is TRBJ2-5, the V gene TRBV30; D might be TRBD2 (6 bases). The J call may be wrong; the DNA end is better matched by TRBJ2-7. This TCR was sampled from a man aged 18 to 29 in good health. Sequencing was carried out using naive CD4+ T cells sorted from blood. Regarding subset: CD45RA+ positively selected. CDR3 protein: CAWSVGLSLYEQYF. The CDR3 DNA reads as TGTGCCTGGAGTGTCGGACTATCCCTCTACGAGCAGTACTTC.